The 16 T cell receptor beta chains below all came from one sample that was sequenced in a study of blood T cell repertoires in COVID-19. The table came from immunoSEQ multiplex PCR; TCRdb's copy has only in-frame clones and leaves some out. The data show 170,000 or so clones, around four fifths seen once. The material sequenced was PBMCs or T cells enriched from blood (not recorded which). These receptors all come from a woman aged 45-65 years who had recovered from COVID-19.

Written as DNA, the CDR3 is TGTGCCAGCAGTCCCCAAACCTCGGGGTACTACGAGCAGTACTTC. Residues: CASSPQTSGYYEQYF. The chain uses TRBV28 and TRBJ2-7; perhaps TRBD2 as D (5 bases). The CDR3 loop spans 15 amino acids. Germline values: CDR1 MDHEN, CDR2 SYDVKM. V was pared by 5 bases and J by 3 bases, with 17 bases between.

The chain recombines TRBV5-5 with TRBJ2-1; 11 nucleotides agree with TRBD2. The CDR3 has 15 residues. Losses at the gene ends were 3 bases for V and 7 bases for J; bases not matched to a gene: 6. In germline, CDR1 is SGHKS, CDR2 YYEKEE (reference sequence). CDR3 DNA: TGTGCCAGCAGCTCTAGCGGGAGGATTGGGAATGAGCAGTTCTTC. Encoded protein: CASSSSGRIGNEQFF.

The chain recombines TRBV15 with TRBJ2-2; no reliable D call. The CDR3 length is 13 residues. Trimming shortened V by 1 base and J by 5 bases, and 5 bases separated the two germline ends. Germline-derived CDR1 and CDR2 are LNHNV and YYDKDF (reference sequence). The CDR3 region has the DNA TGTGCCACCAGCAGAGGCCGGACCGGGGAGCTGTTTTTT. The encoded protein is CATSRGRTGELFF. The whole variable domain, filled in from reference TRBV15 and TRBJ2-2, reads DAMVIQNPRYQVTQFGKPVTLSCSQTLNHNVMYWYQQKSSQAPKLLFHYYDKDFNNEADTPDNFQSRRPNTSFCFLDIRSPGLGDTAMYLCATSRGRTGELFFGEGSRLTVL.

V and J are TRBV18 and TRBJ1-1, with TRBD1 matching over 7 bases. V lost 4 bases, J lost 1 base, and 12 bases stayed unmatched. Germline CDR1 reads KGHSH; CDR2 reads LQKENI. The CDR3 has 17 amino acids. In DNA, the CDR3 is TGTGCCAGCTCACGAGGACAGGCGATCACGGAGAACACTGAAGCTTTCTTT. Translating gives CASSRGQAITENTEAFF.

The J gene is TRBJ2-2, the V gene TRBV19, with D possibly TRBD1 on 6 matching bases. Germline V gene data show CDR1 as LNHDA and CDR2 as SQIVND (reference sequence). Deletions cut 6 bases from V and 4 bases from J, with 15 bases between. The CDR3 is 15 amino acids. CDR3 coding DNA: TGTGCCAGTAGGAGGACAGACGGTTTCACCGGGGAGCTGTTTTTT. This codes for CASRRTDGFTGELFF.

The chain couples TRBV3-1 (or the pseudogene TRBV3-2) to TRBJ2-3; perhaps TRBD2 as D (5 bases). The germline CDR1 and CDR2 sequences are LGHDT and YNNKEL (reference sequence). V dropped 2 bases and J dropped 2 bases, with 14 bases sitting between them. There are 16 residues in the CDR3. The CDR3 DNA reads as TGTGCCAGCAGCCAATCGATCCGCGGGTTCACAGATACGCAGTATTTT. As protein: CASSQSIRGFTDTQYF.

CDR3 coding DNA: TGTGCCAGCAGTATTGACCCTAGGAAGATTGATGGCTACACCTTC. Its protein product is CASSIDPRKIDGYTF. This chain joins TRBV5-4 and TRBJ1-2, with unresolved D. This CDR3 region has 15 residues. The V gene lost 5 bases and the J gene lost 6 bases, with 20 bases spanning the gap. Germline assignment: CDR1 SGHNT and CDR2 YYREEE (reference sequence).

The rearrangement links TRBV28 to TRBJ2-3, with 7 bases matching TRBD1. The V and J ends lost 5 bases and 4 bases, in that order; junction bases with no gene match: 12. This CDR3 comprises 16 residues. The germline gives CDR1 MDHEN, CDR2 SYDVKM. The CDR3 reads CASSTTHGTGADTQYF. CDR3 DNA sequence: TGTGCCAGCAGTACAACCCACGGAACAGGGGCAGATACGCAGTATTTT.

V gene TRBV28 combines with J gene TRBJ2-1, with 11 bases lining up with TRBD2. The CDR3 loop spans 14 amino acids. V was clipped by 7 bases and J by 8 bases; unmatched bases: 7. CDR1 MDHEN and CDR2 SYDVKM come from the germline V gene. CDR3 sequence reads: CASTLAGGPHEQFF. CDR3 sequence (DNA): TGTGCCAGCACCCTAGCGGGAGGACCGCATGAGCAGTTCTTC.

The J gene is TRBJ1-4, the V gene TRBV7-2; TRBD1 matches at 7 bases. V lost 4 bases, J lost 0 bases, and 14 bases stayed unmatched. The germline V gene encodes CDR1 SGHTA and CDR2 FQGNSA. The CDR3 extends over 19 amino acids. The CDR3 nucleotides are TGTGCCAGCAGCTATAATCCGGGACAGTCTCATGCAACTAATGAAAAACTGTTTTTT. Protein product: CASSYNPGQSHATNEKLFF. Based on the CDR3 plus reference TRBV7-2 and TRBJ1-4, the full variable domain is GAGVSQSPSNKVTEKGKDVELRCDPISGHTALYWYRQSLGQGLEFLIYFQGNSAPDKSGLPSDRFSAERTGGSVSTLTIQRTQQEDSAVYLCASSYNPGQSHATNEKLFFGSGTQLSVL.

The J gene is TRBJ2-5, the V gene TRBV7-9, with D maybe TRBD2 (6 bases). The CDR3 contains 13 residues. Trimming pared 5 bases from V and 5 bases from J, leaving 12 bases between. Germline V gene sequence: CDR1 SEHNR, CDR2 FQNEAQ (reference sequence). The CDR3 here is CASSTSMGETQYF. CDR3 DNA sequence: TGTGCCAGCAGCACTAGCATGGGGGAGACCCAGTACTTC.

The genes are TRBV4-2 and TRBJ1-1, with D hard to call. The CDR3 is made up of 15 amino acids. Germline V gives CDR1 LGHNA, CDR2 YNFKEQ. V gave up 1 base and J gave up 0 bases, with 9 bases separating them. The CDR3 coding sequence is TGTGCCAGCAGCCAAGGGGTTCGGGTGAACACTGAAGCTTTCTTT. This translates into CASSQGVRVNTEAFF.

J is TRBJ2-3 and V is TRBV10-3; D perhaps matches TRBD2 (5 bases). Looked up from germline, CDR1 is ENHRY and CDR2 is SYGVKD. Trimming shortened V by 7 bases and J by 1 base, and 12 bases separated the two germline ends. This CDR3 comprises 14 residues. CDR3 DNA sequence: TGTGCCATCAACCGGGGTAGGGGCACAGATACGCAGTATTTT. Translating gives CAINRGRGTDTQYF.

This clone was recorded only once. The gene calls are TRBV11-2 and TRBJ2-7; 8 positions match TRBD1. CDR1 and CDR2 from the germline V gene are SGHAT and FQNNGV. The CDR3 contains 16 residues. V gave up 5 bases and J gave up 0 bases; unmatched junction bases: 9. The CDR3 sequence is CASSARDRRSSYEQYF. CDR3 sequence (DNA): TGTGCCAGCAGCGCCCGGGACAGGAGGAGCTCCTACGAGCAGTACTTC. Full variable domain (missing parts from reference TRBV11-2 and TRBJ2-7): EAGVAQSPRYKIIEKRQSVAFWCNPISGHATLYWYQQILGQGPKLLIQFQNNGVVDDSQLPKDRFSAERLKGVDSTLKIQPAKLEDSAVYLCASSARDRRSSYEQYFGPGTRLTVT.

The chain employs TRBV7-9 and TRBJ1-1; maybe TRBD1 (5 bases). Germline V CDR1 and CDR2: SEHNR, FQNEAQ (reference sequence). The CDR3 spans 14 residues. V lost 1 base and J lost 7, with 13 bases in between. The CDR3: CASSLERGTLEAFF. The CDR3 DNA is TGTGCCAGCAGCTTAGAACGGGGGACCCTTGAAGCTTTCTTT.

The rearrangement joins TRBV13 to TRBJ1-2, with a weak D call TRBD1 (6 bases). The germline gives CDR1 PRHDT, CDR2 FYEKMQ (reference sequence). The CDR3 is 15 residues long. Trimming left V 5 bases short and J 6 bases short, with 19 bases between. CDR3 sequence reads: CASSPWGGASDGYTF. CDR3 sequence (DNA): TGTGCCAGCAGCCCCTGGGGGGGGGCCTCGGATGGCTACACCTTC.